The 20 T cell receptor beta chains reported below all come from one sample, sequenced in a study of cytomegalovirus exposure and HLA in healthy donors. Here immunoSEQ multiplex PCR was the method, and the copy in TCRdb shows in-frame clones only, minus some. The sample comprises about 82,000 clones, more than 85% of which are singletons, and 0.67% rests with the top ten. Sequences were obtained from PBMCs. These receptors all come from a man aged 18 to 35 in good health and CMV-seronegative.

This clone appeared once. V and J are TRBV6-4 and TRBJ2-2; perhaps TRBD2 as D (6 bases). Germline V gives CDR1 MRHNA, CDR2 SNTAGT. The CDR3 spans 16 residues. Trimming cost V 2 bases and J 3 bases, with 13 bases left between them. CDR3 loop: CASSDKGGEHTGELFF. In DNA, the CDR3 is TGTGCCAGCAGTGACAAGGGCGGGGAACACACCGGGGAGCTGTTTTTT.

V usage is TRBV5-1 and J usage is TRBJ1-1; 8 nucleotides align to TRBD1. V trimming: 1 base; J trimming: 2 bases; junction bases outside the gene matches: 7. Germline CDR1 SGHRS, CDR2 YFSETQ. CDR3 length: 16 amino acids. The CDR3 protein is CASSLWTGKANTEAFF. CDR3 DNA: TGCGCCAGCAGCTTGTGGACAGGGAAGGCCAACACTGAAGCTTTCTTT.

Notes on this clone: The junction shows a germline mismatch at one end, possibly a read error. The rearrangement joins TRBV7-7 to TRBJ2-5, with 7 bases identical to TRBD2. Germline V gene lookup returns CDR1 SSHAT and CDR2 FNYEAQ (reference sequence). This CDR3 contains 13 residues. CDR3 sequence reads: CASSLAGEGTQYF. The CDR3 DNA is TGTGCTAGCAGCTTGGCGGGGGAAGGGACCCAGTACTTC. The full variable domain, completed using reference TRBV7-7 and TRBJ2-5, is GAGVSQSPRYKVTKRGQDVTLRCDPISSHATLYWYQQALGQGPEFLTYFNYEAQPDKSGLPSDRFSAERPEGSISTLTIQRTEQRDSAMYRCASSLAGEGTQYFGPGTRLLVL.

The chain's CDR3 is CSVILTRTGGGSYEQYF. As DNA, the CDR3 is TGCAGCGTTATCCTCACCCGGACAGGGGGTGGTTCCTACGAGCAGTACTTC. The chain combines TRBV29-1 with TRBJ2-7, with 10 bases fitting TRBD1. V lost 5 bases, J lost 1 base, and 14 bases stayed unmatched. CDR1 and CDR2 from the germline V gene are SQVTM and ANQGSEA. The CDR3 loop spans 17 amino acids.

The J gene is TRBJ1-4, the V gene TRBV5-6, with D maybe TRBD1 (5 bases). Per germline, CDR1 SGHDT and CDR2 YYEEEE. V lost 0 bases and J lost 8, with 8 bases in between. The CDR3 runs to 13 residues. The CDR3 sequence: CASSLAGQEKLFF. CDR3 in DNA: TGTGCCAGCAGCTTGGCAGGGCAGGAAAAACTGTTTTTT.

The chain is built from TRBV5-4 and TRBJ1-2; TRBD1 matches 10 bases. Germline loops: CDR1 SGHNT, CDR2 YYREEE (reference sequence). The CDR3 runs 14 residues. V trimming: 5 bases; J trimming: 3 bases; junction bases outside the gene matches: 4. DNA of the CDR3: TGTGCCAGCAGGTTGACAGGGGGCGACTATGGCTACACCTTC. This sequence encodes CASRLTGGDYGYTF. Using reference TRBV5-4 and TRBJ1-2 for the parts outside the CDR3, the full variable domain is ETGVTQSPTHLIKTRGQQVTLRCSSQSGHNTVSWYQQALGQGPQFIFQYYREEENGRGNFPPRFSGLQFPNYSSELNVNALELDDSALYLCASRLTGGDYGYTFGSGTRLTVV.

The J gene is TRBJ2-2, the V gene TRBV11-1; maybe TRBD1 (6 bases). Germline V gene lookup returns CDR1 SGHAT and CDR2 FQDESV (reference sequence). The CDR3 extends over 16 amino acids. V lost 2 bases to trimming and J lost 4 bases, with 14 bases between them. This CDR3 is CASSLTLQGLTGELFF. The DNA for the CDR3 is TGTGCCAGCAGCTTAACACTCCAGGGGCTCACCGGGGAGCTGTTTTTT. The variable domain in full, completed from reference TRBV11-1 and TRBJ2-2, reads EAEVAQSPRYKITEKSQAVAFWCDPISGHATLYWYRQILGQGPELLVQFQDESVVDDSQLPKDRFSAERLKGVDSTLKIQPAELGDSAMYLCASSLTLQGLTGELFFGEGSRLTVL.

The J gene is TRBJ2-7, the V gene TRBV27; maybe TRBD2 (5 bases). V shed 1 base and J shed 5 bases, with 15 bases lying between them. The CDR3 contains 15 residues. Germline V lookup: CDR1 MNHEY, CDR2 SMNVEV (reference sequence). The CDR3 bases are TGTGCCAGCAGTTTATTGAGGGAGCAAGCGCACGAGCAGTACTTC. Protein: CASSLLREQAHEQYF.

CDR3 sequence: CASSVDGNYGYTF. CDR3 sequence (DNA): TGTGCCAGCAGCGTCGATGGCAACTATGGCTACACCTTC. This chain connects TRBV5-4 to TRBJ1-2, with unresolved D. CDR3 size: 13 residues. Trimming left V 4 bases short and J 2 bases short, with 9 bases between. CDR1 is SGHNT, CDR2 YYREEE, per germline (reference sequence).

This rearrangement joins TRBV9 to TRBJ2-1; no clear D. Between the trimmed V and J ends, which lost 0 bases and 7 bases, there was a span of 8 bases. Germline V gene sequence: CDR1 SGDLS, CDR2 YYNGEE. The CDR3 is made up of 13 amino acids. The CDR3 is CASSVAPVNEQFF. The CDR3, as DNA: TGTGCCAGCAGCGTAGCTCCCGTTAATGAGCAGTTCTTC.

This chain connects TRBV28 to TRBJ1-1; unclear D gene. CDR3 length equals 14 residues. V lost 4 bases to trimming and J lost 4 bases, with 13 bases between them. The germline V gene has CDR1 MDHEN and CDR2 SYDVKM. DNA for the CDR3: TGTGCCAGCAGTTCTCCCGGGAGATCCACTGAAGCTTTCTTT. It yields the protein CASSSPGRSTEAFF.

The rearrangement uses TRBV25-1 and TRBJ2-5; D is ambiguous. The V gene lost 7 bases and the J gene lost 1 base, with 13 bases spanning the gap. The germline CDR1 and CDR2 sequences are MGHDK and SYGVNS. CDR3 length equals 14 residues. This chain's CDR3 is CASTSRSSQETQYF. In DNA form, the CDR3 reads TGTGCCAGCACCTCAAGGAGTTCCCAAGAGACCCAGTACTTC. Supplemented by reference TRBV25-1 and TRBJ2-5, the full variable domain reads EADIYQTPRYLVIGTGKKITLECSQTMGHDKMYWYQQDPGMELHLIHYSYGVNSTEKGDLSSESTVSRIRTEHFPLTLESARPSHTSQYLCASTSRSSQETQYFGPGTRLLVL.

J is TRBJ2-3 and V is TRBV7-2, with a weak D call TRBD2 (6 bases). Looked up from germline, CDR1 is SGHTA and CDR2 is FQGNSA. The CDR3 is 13 residues long. V was clipped by 4 bases and J by 8 bases, with 13 bases between them. CDR3 nucleotides: TGTGCCAGCAGCTGGGCTAGCGCTAGTACGCAGTATTTT. Translating gives CASSWASASTQYF.

This clone was observed a few times. At one of its ends the junction is not consistent with the germline gene, which may arise from a read error. This chain connects TRBV11-2 to TRBJ2-1; the D gene is possibly TRBD2 (7 bases). The CDR3 is made up of 13 amino acids. Germline loops: CDR1 SGHAT, CDR2 FQNNGV. The CDR3 is CASSVGGRLREVF. CDR3 coding DNA: TGTGCCAGCAGCGTAGGGGGAAGGCTTCGGGAGGTCTTC.

Only a few counts were recorded for this clone. The chain employs TRBV29-1 and TRBJ1-4, with a weak D call TRBD1 (5 bases). CDR3 size: 16 residues. CDR1 SQVTM and CDR2 ANQGSEA come from the germline V gene. Trimming took 6 bases from V and 3 from J, leaving 20 bases between them. CDR3 in DNA: TGCAGCGTCGGAGGGACGGGGAGGCGAGCTAATGAAAAACTGTTTTTT. It codes for CSVGGTGRRANEKLFF.

The V call is TRBV27, the J call TRBJ1-2; D gene uncertain. Trimming removed 6 bases from V and 0 bases from J, with 5 bases in between. Germline lookup yields CDR1 MNHEY and CDR2 SMNVEV (reference sequence). This CDR3 has 12 amino acids. DNA of the CDR3: TGTGCCAGCAGAACATCTAACTATGGCTACACCTTC. Translation: CASRTSNYGYTF.

There are a few counts of this clone. The chain carries TRBV7-3 and TRBJ2-2, with 8 bases identical to TRBD2. CDR3 length equals 16 residues. The germline gives CDR1 SGHTA, CDR2 FQGTGA. The V segment lost 4 bases and the J segment 4 bases; nucleotides outside the gene matches: 8. The CDR3 coding sequence is TGTGCCAGCAGCTCCCGAGCGGGAGTCGGCACCGGGGAGCTGTTTTTT. Translating gives CASSSRAGVGTGELFF.

The chain links TRBV7-9 to TRBJ2-7; 10 bases line up with TRBD1. The CDR3 covers 16 residues. Unmatched junction bases numbered 8, after V lost 4 bases and J lost 2 bases. Germline V gene data show CDR1 as SEHNR and CDR2 as FQNEAQ (reference sequence). The CDR3 DNA sequence: TGTGCCAGCAGCTCGGGGACAGGGGCCATCCCCTACGAGCAGTACTTC. This encodes CASSSGTGAIPYEQYF.

The chain combines TRBV11-2 with TRBJ2-3; tentatively, D is TRBD2 (5 bases). V was shortened by 0 bases and J by 2 bases, with 12 bases between the two germline ends. The CDR3 totals 16 residues. The germline V gene encodes CDR1 SGHAT and CDR2 FQNNGV. The CDR3 coding sequence is TGTGCCAGCAGCTTAGATCTGAGAGGGTACACAGATACGCAGTATTTT. Amino acid sequence: CASSLDLRGYTDTQYF.

The chain recombines TRBV4-1 with TRBJ2-2, with D tentatively TRBD2 (5 bases). V lost 1 base and J 10 bases, leaving 19 bases between the germline ends. CDR1 MGHRA and CDR2 YSYEKL come from the germline V gene. This CDR3 region has 16 residues. CDR3 sequence (DNA): TGCGCCAGCAGCCAAGTAGAGAGGGCGTTTGGGTCGGAGCTGTTTTTT. This sequence encodes CASSQVERAFGSELFF.